The present T cell receptor beta chain was sequenced within a study of cytomegalovirus exposure and HLA in healthy donors. Deletions cut 5 bases from V and 7 bases from J, with 8 bases between. Germline V gene sequence: CDR1 SNHLY, CDR2 FYNNEI. The CDR3 is 12 amino acids. PCR amplification relied on 60 Vbeta primers (plus 13 Jbeta primers). The repertoire was sequenced with immunoSEQ multiplex PCR; TCRdb's copy has only in-frame clones and lacks some. Among around 200,000 clones listed, more than 80% were seen once. Notes on the study in general: Prior analysis indicated that the majority of TCR beta V segments exhibited productivity approximately 87% or approximately 30% of the time.

A note on this clone: The antigen remains unidentified.

Source material: PBMCs. The rearrangement uses TRBV2 and TRBJ1-4, with D perhaps matching TRBD1 (6 bases). The sequence was collected from a woman in her fifties or sixties in good health and CMV-seropositive. In DNA, the CDR3 is TGTGCCAGCAGTAGGGGGAGTGAAAAACTGTTTTTT. Translation: CASSRGSEKLFF.